This T cell receptor (beta chain) derives from a study of blood T cells in healthy people across ages. Next came a second PCR, run for about 6 to 11 cycles, which used a sample-barcoded 5' primer along with a J-beta primer mix. Every cDNA was tagged by a template-switch adaptor with 12 random nucleotides. MiXCR, run by TCRdb on the 5' RACE reads, gives a single entry per CDR3 protein. This sample yields around 970,000 distinct CDR3 sequences, of which 45% to 60% are seen a single time; 20% to 25% belongs to the top ten. The sample, about 10 milliliters of peripheral blood, was drawn from each donor. This clonotype has at least ten counts. V shed 9 bases and J 2 bases; nucleotides not matched to a gene: 12. CDR1 and CDR2 from the germline V gene are MDHEN and SYDVKM. CDR3 length equals 15 residues.

The chain employs TRBV28 and TRBJ2-5, with 7 positions matching TRBD1. This TCR came from a woman in her sixties in good health. The sequencing input was blood. The CDR3 sequence: CASSFSGTVQETQYF. The CDR3 DNA reads as TGTGCCAGTTCTTTCTCGGGGACAGTGCAAGAGACCCAGTACTTC.